Sequencing of this TCR beta chain was carried out in a study of shared clonotypes between healthy human individuals. Study findings and constraints: Across several donors, naive CD4 shared around 5%, naive CD8 under 4%, memory CD4 about 2.5%, memory CD8 roughly 0.37%. Naive subsets typically showed greater estimated richness than memory subsets.

Negatively enriched CD4+ T cells were divided by CD45RA into naive and memory. Per the study methods: ImmunoSEQ output lacked quality scores and full-length reads, limiting matched filtering. Sequencing used immunoSEQ multiplex PCR; TCRdb keeps in-frame clones, though not all of them. V and J calls and clone size come straight from that table; D and trimming were deduced from the DNA. The sample has 1,400,000 or so clones, approximately 98.5% seen once. For this clone: What it binds is unknown.

CDR1 and CDR2 from the germline V gene are SGHRS and YFSETQ. The CDR3 loop spans 16 amino acids. The V end lost 3 bases, the J end lost 6 bases, and 21 bases lay between the germline ends. This TCR came from a man aged 30 to 45 in good health. The sample taken for sequencing was naive CD4+ T cells sorted from blood. Subset described: CD45RA+ positively selected. The chain joins TRBV5-1 to TRBJ1-2; maybe TRBD1 (6 bases). The CDR3, as DNA: TGCGCCAGCAGCTCAACCATTTCCCCGGGACAAGATGGCTACACCTTC. Its protein product is CASSSTISPGQDGYTF.